Below, 5 T cell receptor beta chains from the same sample are listed, as sequenced in a study of cytomegalovirus exposure and HLA in healthy donors. 13 Jbeta primers and 60 Vbeta primers were used for the PCR. Repertoires were generated with immunoSEQ multiplex PCR, while TCRdb's copy carries only in-frame clones and drops some. The sample's table shows roughly 120,000 clones. The material sequenced was PBMCs. The receptor set was obtained from a young man in good health and CMV-seronegative.

This chain connects TRBV19 to TRBJ1-1; D is undetermined. CDR1 is LNHDA and CDR2 is SQIVND in the germline V gene (reference sequence). The germline V and J ends were trimmed by 6 bases and 2 bases, with 16 bases remaining between them. The CDR3 is 15 amino acids. CDR3 nucleotides: TGTGCCAGTAGGGTCGGGTTTATGAGAAACACTGAAGCTTTCTTT. Its protein product is CASRVGFMRNTEAFF.

The CDR3 region is CASSSGGADEAFF. The CDR3, as DNA: TGTGCCAGCAGCTCAGGGGGTGCAGATGAAGCTTTCTTT. The chain recombines TRBV7-9 with TRBJ1-1; TRBD1 matches at 7 bases. Germline CDR1 reads SEHNR; CDR2 reads FQNEAQ (reference sequence). CDR3 size: 13 residues. V gave up 4 bases and J gave up 7 bases; unmatched junction bases: 6.

This sequence joins TRBV7-3 and TRBJ2-2, with 8 bases identical to TRBD1. After removal of 4 bases from V and 3 bases from J, the junction contained 4 bases not matched to a gene. The length of the CDR3 is 15 residues. Per the germline V gene, CDR1 is SGHTA and CDR2 is FQGTGA. As DNA, the CDR3 is TGTGCCAGCAGCTCGACAGGGGCTGACACCGGGGAGCTGTTTTTT. This sequence encodes CASSSTGADTGELFF.

The V call is TRBV4-2, the J call TRBJ2-5, with a possible D match to TRBD1 (6 bases). There are 16 residues in the CDR3. The germline gives CDR1 LGHNA, CDR2 YNFKEQ. The V and J ends lost 0 bases and 5 bases respectively, with 16 bases between them. The chain's CDR3 is CASSQETRQGFETQYF. The CDR3 DNA is TGTGCCAGCAGCCAAGAAACGCGGCAGGGGTTCGAGACCCAGTACTTC.

The DNA for the CDR3 is TGTGCCAGCTCCTACAGCCGACAGGAAGCGACTAATGAAAAACTGTTTTTT. Translating it yields CASSYSRQEATNEKLFF. The chain carries TRBV18 and TRBJ1-4; possible D gene TRBD1, 6 bases. V was trimmed by 6 bases and J by 2 bases, leaving 19 bases between them. Germline assignment: CDR1 KGHSH and CDR2 LQKENI. This CDR3 has 17 amino acids.